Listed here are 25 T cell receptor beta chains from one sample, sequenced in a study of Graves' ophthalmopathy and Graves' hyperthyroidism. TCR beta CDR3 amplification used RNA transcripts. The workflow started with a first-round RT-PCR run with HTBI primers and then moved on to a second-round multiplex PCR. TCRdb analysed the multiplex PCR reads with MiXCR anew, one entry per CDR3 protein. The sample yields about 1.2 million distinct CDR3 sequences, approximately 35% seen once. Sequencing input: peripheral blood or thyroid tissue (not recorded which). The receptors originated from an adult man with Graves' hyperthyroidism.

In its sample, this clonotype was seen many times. CDR3 sequence reads: CAISEQDRGNTEAFF. In DNA, the CDR3 is TGTGCCATCAGTGAACAAGACAGGGGGAACACTGAAGCTTTCTTT. The chain uses TRBV10-3 and TRBJ1-1; 8 positions match TRBD1. The V segment lost 3 bases and the J segment 1 base; nucleotides outside the gene matches: 4. The CDR3 covers 15 residues. CDR1 is ENHRY and CDR2 is SYGVKD in the germline V gene.

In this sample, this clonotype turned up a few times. The CDR3 nucleotides are TGTGCCAGCAGCTTAGGGGCATTTGCAGGTCATCGTCAGCCCCAGCATTTT. Its protein is CASSLGAFAGHRQPQHF. The rearrangement uses TRBV13 and TRBJ1-5; D not certain. The CDR3 is 17 amino acids. Per germline, CDR1 PRHDT and CDR2 FYEKMQ (reference sequence). Trimming removed 0 bases at V and 6 bases at J, with 18 bases between.

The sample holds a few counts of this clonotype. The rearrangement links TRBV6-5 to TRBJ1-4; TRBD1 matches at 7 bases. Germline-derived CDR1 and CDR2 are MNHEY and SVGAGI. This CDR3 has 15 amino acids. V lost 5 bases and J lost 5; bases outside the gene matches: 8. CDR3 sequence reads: CASSQSWDSNEKLFF. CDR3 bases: TGTGCCAGCAGTCAATCCTGGGACAGCAATGAAAAACTGTTTTTT.

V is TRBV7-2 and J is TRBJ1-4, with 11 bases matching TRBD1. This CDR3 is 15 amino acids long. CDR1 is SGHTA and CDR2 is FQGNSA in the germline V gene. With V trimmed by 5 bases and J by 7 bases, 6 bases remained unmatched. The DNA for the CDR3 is TGTGCCAGCAGCCCGGGACAGGGGGGGCTTGAAAAACTGTTTTTT. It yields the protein CASSPGQGGLEKLFF. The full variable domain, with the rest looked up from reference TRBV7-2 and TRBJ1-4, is GAGVSQSPSNKVTEKGKDVELRCDPISGHTALYWYRQSLGQGLEFLIYFQGNSAPDKSGLPSDRFSAERTGGSVSTLTIQRTQQEDSAVYLCASSPGQGGLEKLFFGSGTQLSVL.

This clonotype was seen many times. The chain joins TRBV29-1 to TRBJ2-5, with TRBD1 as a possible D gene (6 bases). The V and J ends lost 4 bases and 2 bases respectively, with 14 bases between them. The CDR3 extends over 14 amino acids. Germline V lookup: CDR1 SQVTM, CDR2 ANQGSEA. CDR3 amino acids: CSVVDSAQQETQYF. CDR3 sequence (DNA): TGCAGCGTTGTGGACAGCGCTCAGCAAGAGACCCAGTACTTC.

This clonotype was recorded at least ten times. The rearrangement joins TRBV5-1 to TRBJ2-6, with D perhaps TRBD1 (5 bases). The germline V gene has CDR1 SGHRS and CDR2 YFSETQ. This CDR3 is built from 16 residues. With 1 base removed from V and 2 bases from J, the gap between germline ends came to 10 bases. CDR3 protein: CASSLRQGAGANVLTF. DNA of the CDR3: TGCGCCAGCAGCTTGAGGCAGGGCGCTGGGGCCAACGTCCTGACTTTC.

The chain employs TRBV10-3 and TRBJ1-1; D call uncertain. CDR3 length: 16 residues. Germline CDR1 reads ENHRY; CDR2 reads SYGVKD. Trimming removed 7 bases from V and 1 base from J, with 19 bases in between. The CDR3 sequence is CAITSNTGETNTEAFF. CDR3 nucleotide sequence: TGTGCCATCACCTCGAACACCGGGGAGACGAACACTGAAGCTTTCTTT.

This CDR3 is CASRMGRERDYGYTF. CDR3 DNA: TGTGCCAGCAGGATGGGAAGGGAAAGGGACTATGGCTACACCTTC. V gene TRBV7-9 combines with J gene TRBJ1-2; D is ambiguous. The germline V and J ends were trimmed by 6 bases and 3 bases, with 17 bases remaining between them. This CDR3 contains 15 residues. Germline V gene lookup returns CDR1 SEHNR and CDR2 FQNEAQ (reference sequence).

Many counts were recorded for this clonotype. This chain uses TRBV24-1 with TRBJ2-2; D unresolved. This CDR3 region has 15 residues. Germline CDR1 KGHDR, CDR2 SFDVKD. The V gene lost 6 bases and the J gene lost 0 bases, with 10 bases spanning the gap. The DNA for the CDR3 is TGTGCCACCAGTCCCCCTCCCCCGAACACCGGGGAGCTGTTTTTT. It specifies CATSPPPPNTGELFF.

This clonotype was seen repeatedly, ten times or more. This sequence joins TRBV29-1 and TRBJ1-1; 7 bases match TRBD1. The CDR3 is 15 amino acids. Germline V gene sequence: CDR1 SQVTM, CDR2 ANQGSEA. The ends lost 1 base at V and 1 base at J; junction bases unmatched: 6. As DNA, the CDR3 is TGCAGCGTTGAAGGTCGGAGGACAGGGAACACTGAAGCTTTCTTT. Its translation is CSVEGRRTGNTEAFF.

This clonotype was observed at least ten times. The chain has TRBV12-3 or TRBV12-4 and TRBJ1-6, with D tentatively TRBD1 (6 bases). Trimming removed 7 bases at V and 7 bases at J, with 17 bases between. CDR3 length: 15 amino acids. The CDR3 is CASTQARGGNSPLHF. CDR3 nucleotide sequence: TGTGCCAGCACCCAGGCCAGGGGAGGGAATTCACCCCTCCACTTT.

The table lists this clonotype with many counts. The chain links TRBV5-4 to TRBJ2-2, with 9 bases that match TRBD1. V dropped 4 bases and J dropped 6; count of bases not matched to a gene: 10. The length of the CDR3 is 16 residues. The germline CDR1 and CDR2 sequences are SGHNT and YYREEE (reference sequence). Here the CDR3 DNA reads TGTGCCAGCAGCCGCGGGGACAGGGTAGTCGCCGGGGAGCTGTTTTTT. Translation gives CASSRGDRVVAGELFF.

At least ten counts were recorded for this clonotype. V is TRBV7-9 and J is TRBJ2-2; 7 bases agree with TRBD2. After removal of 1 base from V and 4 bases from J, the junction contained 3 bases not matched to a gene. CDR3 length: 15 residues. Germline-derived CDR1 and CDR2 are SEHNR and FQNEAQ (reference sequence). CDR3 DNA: TGTGCCAGCAGCTTAGAAGCGGGGAGCACCGGGGAGCTGTTTTTT. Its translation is CASSLEAGSTGELFF.

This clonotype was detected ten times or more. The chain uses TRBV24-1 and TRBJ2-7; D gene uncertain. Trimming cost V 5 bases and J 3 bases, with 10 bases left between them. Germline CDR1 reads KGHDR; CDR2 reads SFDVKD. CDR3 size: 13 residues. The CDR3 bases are TGTGCCACCAGTGGTCCAGTAGACTACGAGCAGTACTTC. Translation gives CATSGPVDYEQYF.

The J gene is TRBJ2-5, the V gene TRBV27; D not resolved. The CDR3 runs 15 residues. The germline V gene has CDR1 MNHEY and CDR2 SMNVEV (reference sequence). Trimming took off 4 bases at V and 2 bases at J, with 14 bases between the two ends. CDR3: CASSYIPFRQETQYF. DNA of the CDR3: TGTGCCAGCAGTTACATTCCATTTAGACAAGAGACCCAGTACTTC.

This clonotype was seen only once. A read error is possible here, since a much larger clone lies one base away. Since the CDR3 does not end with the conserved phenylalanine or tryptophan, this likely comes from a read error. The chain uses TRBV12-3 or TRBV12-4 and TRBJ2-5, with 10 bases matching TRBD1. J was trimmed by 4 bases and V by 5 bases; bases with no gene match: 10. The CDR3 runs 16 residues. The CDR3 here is CASSVPGQGKAETQYL. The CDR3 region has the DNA TGTGCCAGCAGTGTTCCGGGACAGGGGAAAGCAGAGACCCAGTACCTC.

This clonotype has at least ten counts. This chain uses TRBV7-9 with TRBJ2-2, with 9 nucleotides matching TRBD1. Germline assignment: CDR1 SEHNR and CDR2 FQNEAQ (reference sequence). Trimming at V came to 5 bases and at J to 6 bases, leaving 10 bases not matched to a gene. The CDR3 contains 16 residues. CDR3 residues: CASSVTGTGWAGELFF. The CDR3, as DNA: TGTGCCAGCAGCGTGACCGGGACAGGGTGGGCCGGGGAGCTGTTTTTT.

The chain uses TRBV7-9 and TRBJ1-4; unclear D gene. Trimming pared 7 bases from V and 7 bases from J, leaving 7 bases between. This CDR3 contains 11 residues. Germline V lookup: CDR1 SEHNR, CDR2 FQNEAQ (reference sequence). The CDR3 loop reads CASTMSEKLFF. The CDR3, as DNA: TGTGCCAGCACGATGAGTGAAAAACTGTTTTTT. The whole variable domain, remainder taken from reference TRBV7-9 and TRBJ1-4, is DTGVSQNPRHKITKRGQNVTFRCDPISEHNRLYWYRQTLGQGPEFLTYFQNEAQLEKSRLLSDRFSAERPKGSFSTLEIQRTEQGDSAMYLCASTMSEKLFFGSGTQLSVL.

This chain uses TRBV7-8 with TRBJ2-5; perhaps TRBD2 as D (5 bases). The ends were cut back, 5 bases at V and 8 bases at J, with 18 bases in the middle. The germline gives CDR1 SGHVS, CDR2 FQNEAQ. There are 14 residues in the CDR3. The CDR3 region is CASSPRESQRTQYF. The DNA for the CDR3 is TGTGCCAGCAGCCCCCGGGAATCTCAGAGAACCCAGTACTTC.

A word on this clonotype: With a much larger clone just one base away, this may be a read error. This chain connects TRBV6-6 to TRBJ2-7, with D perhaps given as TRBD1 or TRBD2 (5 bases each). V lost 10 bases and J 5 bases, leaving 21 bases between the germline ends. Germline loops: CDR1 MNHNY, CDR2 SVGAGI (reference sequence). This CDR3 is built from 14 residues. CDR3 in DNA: TGTGCCACCGGGGCAGCGGTATCTGCCAACGAGCAGTACTTC. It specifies CATGAAVSANEQYF.

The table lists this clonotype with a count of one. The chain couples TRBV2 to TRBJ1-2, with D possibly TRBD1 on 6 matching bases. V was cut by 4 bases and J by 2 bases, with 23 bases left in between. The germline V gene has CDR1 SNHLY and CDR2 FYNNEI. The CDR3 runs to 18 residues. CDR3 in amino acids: CASSGDTSSGNKNYGYTF. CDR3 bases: TGTGCCAGCAGTGGGGACACGAGCTCTGGAAACAAAAACTATGGCTACACCTTC.

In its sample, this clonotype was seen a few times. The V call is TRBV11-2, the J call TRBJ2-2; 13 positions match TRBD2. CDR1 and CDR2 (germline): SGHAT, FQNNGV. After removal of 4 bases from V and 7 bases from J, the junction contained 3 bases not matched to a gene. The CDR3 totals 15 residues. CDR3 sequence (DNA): TGTGCCAGCAGCTGGACTAGCGGGGGTAGCGGGGAGCTGTTTTTT. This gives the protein CASSWTSGGSGELFF.

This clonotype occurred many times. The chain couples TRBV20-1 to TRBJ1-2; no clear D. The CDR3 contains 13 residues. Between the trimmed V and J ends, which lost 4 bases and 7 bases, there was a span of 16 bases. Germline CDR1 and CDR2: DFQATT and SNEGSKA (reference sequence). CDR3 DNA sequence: TGCAGTGCTAACCCGAGGATAACGGGTGGCTACACCTTC. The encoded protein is CSANPRITGGYTF.

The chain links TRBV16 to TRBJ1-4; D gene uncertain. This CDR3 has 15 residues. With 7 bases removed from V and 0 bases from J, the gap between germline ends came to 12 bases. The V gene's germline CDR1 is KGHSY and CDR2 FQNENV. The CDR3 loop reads CASKPYRATNEKLFF. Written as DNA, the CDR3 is TGTGCCAGCAAACCTTACCGTGCAACTAATGAAAAACTGTTTTTT.

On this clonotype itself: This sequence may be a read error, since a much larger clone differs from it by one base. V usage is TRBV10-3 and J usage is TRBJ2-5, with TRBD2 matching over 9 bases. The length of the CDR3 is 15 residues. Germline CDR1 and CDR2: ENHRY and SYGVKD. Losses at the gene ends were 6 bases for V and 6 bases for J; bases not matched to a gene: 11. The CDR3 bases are TGTGCCATCAGCTTACAGCGGGAGGTAATACAGACCCAGTACTTC. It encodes CAISLQREVIQTQYF.